Below, one T cell receptor (beta chain) is given with its context. The use of a sample-barcoded 5' primer and a J-beta primer mix characterized a second PCR of about 6 to 12 cycles. TCRdb fed the 5' RACE reads into MiXCR, producing one record per CDR3 protein. Of 730,000 or so distinct CDR3 sequences listed, about 40% are singletons. The sample comes from a study of blood T cells in healthy people across ages. The authors drew around 11 milliliters of peripheral blood from each donor. Trimming cost V 4 bases and J 3 bases, with 9 bases left between them. The length of the CDR3 is 13 residues. From germline, CDR1 is MNHEY and CDR2 SVGAGI.

J is TRBJ2-5 and V is TRBV6-5, with D hard to call. The sequence came from an older woman in good health. The sequencing input was blood. Here the CDR3 reads CASSWSTKETQYF. For the CDR3, the DNA is TGTGCCAGCAGTTGGTCTACGAAAGAGACCCAGTACTTC.